This T cell receptor beta chain was captured by sequencing in a study of T cell responses to AZD1222 COVID-19 vaccine. About this clone: As yet, its antigen is unknown.

Second-dose intervals near 4 or 12 weeks were combined. Whole-study findings and limits: Reports indicate that nearly half of spike-specific TCRs are directed at unmutated variant regions.

Method: immunoSEQ multiplex PCR; TCRdb's copy keeps in-frame clones and lacks some. This table has under 95,000 clones, more than 70% appearing once. The CDR3 contains 11 residues. Trimming removed 11 bases from V and 4 bases from J, with 11 bases in between. Germline-derived CDR1 and CDR2 are ENHRY and SYGVKD. V gene TRBV10-3 combines with J gene TRBJ1-2; D is possibly TRBD1 (5 bases). The sequencing here drew on peripheral blood, taken 28 days after the second AZD1222 dose. This receptor was obtained from an adult who received the AZD1222 COVID-19 vaccine. CDR3 sequence (DNA): TGTGCCGTTGGGGGTATCTATGGCTACACCTTC. It is translated as CAVGGIYGYTF.